These 9 T cell receptor beta chains share one sample of origin, sequenced in a study of T cells in Graves' hyperthyroidism and ophthalmopathy. Authors of the study amplified TCR beta CDR3 regions from RNA transcripts. HTBI primers were the set used in a first-round RT-PCR of the TCR CDR3. One entry per CDR3 protein results from TCRdb running MiXCR on the multiplex PCR reads. The table lists more than 350,000 distinct CDR3 sequences, about 18% of them singletons. Material for sequencing was blood. The receptor set was obtained from a woman in her 30s with Graves' hyperthyroidism that later progressed to Graves' ophthalmopathy.

This clonotype was observed a few times. The chain uses TRBV6-1 and TRBJ1-5, with D hard to call. Germline lookup yields CDR1 MNHNS and CDR2 SASEGT. V dropped 2 bases and J dropped 0 bases, with 14 bases sitting between them. The length of the CDR3 is 17 residues. In DNA, the CDR3 is TGTGCCAGCAGTGAAAGGGCTGGGCAGATTAGCAATCAGCCCCAGCATTTT. It encodes CASSERAGQISNQPQHF.

This clonotype was seen a few times. The V and J genes are TRBV10-1 and TRBJ2-2; possibly TRBD2 for D (5 bases). Germline V gene data show CDR1 as WNHNN and CDR2 as SYGVQD (reference sequence). The CDR3 consists of 14 residues. V shed 5 bases and J shed 3 bases, with 10 bases lying between them. Here the CDR3 reads CASSMRRDTGELFF. CDR3 in DNA: TGCGCCAGCAGTATGAGGCGGGACACCGGGGAGCTGTTTTTT.

This clonotype was found many times. J is TRBJ1-1 and V is TRBV18; perhaps TRBD1 as D (5 bases). The germline V gene has CDR1 KGHSH and CDR2 LQKENI. The V and J ends lost 2 bases and 1 base respectively, with 8 bases between them. This CDR3 region has 14 residues. The CDR3 coding sequence is TGTGCCAGCTCACCATTAGGGGCGAACACTGAAGCTTTCTTT. Encoded protein: CASSPLGANTEAFF. Based on the CDR3 plus reference TRBV18 and TRBJ1-1, the full variable domain is NAGVMQNPRHLVRRRGQEARLRCSPMKGHSHVYWYRQLPEEGLKFMVYLQKENIIDESGMPKERFSAEFPKEGPSILRIQQVVRGDSAAYFCASSPLGANTEAFFGQGTRLTVV.

This clonotype was found many times. This sequence joins TRBV28 and TRBJ1-6; no reliable D call. Trimming shortened V by 6 bases and J by 3 bases, and 15 bases separated the two germline ends. CDR3 size: 16 residues. Germline CDR1 is MDHEN and CDR2 is SYDVKM. In DNA form, the CDR3 reads TGTGCCAGCAGCCCTGGGGTGGCAGACTATAATTCACCCCTCCACTTT. This gives the protein CASSPGVADYNSPLHF.

The chain couples TRBV2 to TRBJ2-7, with D possibly matching TRBD2 (6 bases). V shed 3 bases and J shed 0 bases, with 12 bases lying between them. Germline CDR1 SNHLY, CDR2 FYNNEI. This CDR3 is 15 amino acids long. The CDR3 region has the DNA TGTGCCAGCAGTGAGCGGGGTCTTAGCTCCTACGAGCAGTACTTC. Residues: CASSERGLSSYEQYF. The full variable domain, its missing parts supplied by reference TRBV2 and TRBJ2-7, is EPEVTQTPSHQVTQMGQEVILRCVPISNHLYFYWYRQILGQKVEFLVSFYNNEISEKSEIFDDQFSVERPDGSNFTLKIRSTKLEDSAMYFCASSERGLSSYEQYFGPGTRLTVT.

This clonotype was detected a few times. The gene calls are TRBV5-1 and TRBJ2-1; tentative D call: TRBD2 (5 bases). The CDR3 is made up of 16 amino acids. V dropped 4 bases and J dropped 3 bases, with 17 bases sitting between them. Looked up from germline, CDR1 is SGHRS and CDR2 is YFSETQ. CDR3 residues: CASSHSRRAIYNEQFF. The CDR3, as DNA: TGCGCCAGCAGCCACTCTCGGCGGGCCATCTACAATGAGCAGTTCTTC. The complete variable domain, with remaining parts taken from reference TRBV5-1 and TRBJ2-1, reads KAGVTQTPRYLIKTRGQQVTLSCSPISGHRSVSWYQQTPGQGLQFLFEYFSETQRNKGNFPGRFSGRQFSNSRSEMNVSTLELGDSALYLCASSHSRRAIYNEQFFGPGTRLTVL.

This clonotype was observed a handful of times. The rearrangement links TRBV5-1 to TRBJ2-1; maybe TRBD1 (5 bases). The germline CDR1 and CDR2 sequences are SGHRS and YFSETQ. The length of the CDR3 is 14 residues. Trimming removed 0 bases at V and 5 bases at J, with 9 bases between. The CDR3 spells CASSLGGSDNEQFF. In nucleotides, the CDR3 is TGCGCCAGCAGCTTGGGGGGCTCGGACAATGAGCAGTTCTTC.

This clonotype was detected many times. V and J are TRBV5-6 and TRBJ2-1, with 9 bases aligning to TRBD2. CDR3 length: 14 amino acids. CDR1 is SGHDT and CDR2 is YYEEEE in the germline V gene. V trimming: 5 bases; J trimming: 8 bases; junction bases outside the gene matches: 8. CDR3 sequence reads: CASSSGLATDEQFF. DNA for the CDR3: TGTGCCAGCAGTTCCGGACTAGCGACGGATGAGCAGTTCTTC. The full variable domain, its missing parts supplied by reference TRBV5-6 and TRBJ2-1, is DAGVTQSPTHLIKTRGQQVTLRCSPKSGHDTVSWYQQALGQGPQFIFQYYEEEERQRGNFPDRFSGHQFPNYSSELNVNALLLGDSALYLCASSSGLATDEQFFGPGTRLTVL.

The chain joins TRBV19 to TRBJ2-2, with TRBD2 identical over 8 bases. Trimming took 3 bases from V and 5 from J; bases not matched to a gene: 8. Germline CDR1 reads LNHDA; CDR2 reads SQIVND (reference sequence). This CDR3 has 16 amino acids. This CDR3 is CASSIFGGRRTGELFF. In DNA form, the CDR3 reads TGTGCCAGTAGTATTTTTGGCGGGAGGAGAACCGGGGAGCTGTTTTTT.